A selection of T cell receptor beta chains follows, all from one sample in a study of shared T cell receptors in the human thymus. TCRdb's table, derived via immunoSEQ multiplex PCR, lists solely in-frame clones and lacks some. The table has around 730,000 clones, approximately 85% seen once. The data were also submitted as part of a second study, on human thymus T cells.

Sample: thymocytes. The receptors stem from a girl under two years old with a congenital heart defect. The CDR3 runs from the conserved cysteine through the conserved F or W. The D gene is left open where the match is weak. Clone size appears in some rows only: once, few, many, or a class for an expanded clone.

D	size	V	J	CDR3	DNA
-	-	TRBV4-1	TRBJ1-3	CASSHGSQGVPPSGNTIYF	TGCGCCAGCAGCCATGGTTCACAGGGAGTTCCCCCCTCTGGAAACACCATATATTTT
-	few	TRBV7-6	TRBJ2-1	CASTTLEYNEQFF	TGTGCCAGCACCACCCTAGAATACAATGAGCAGTTCTTC
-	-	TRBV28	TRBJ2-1	CASSLLQDEQFF	TGTGCCAGCAGCCTCCTTCAGGATGAGCAGTTCTTC
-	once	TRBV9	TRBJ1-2	CASSPQQWILNYGYTF	TGTGCCAGCAGCCCACAACAGTGGATACTTAACTATGGCTACACCTTC
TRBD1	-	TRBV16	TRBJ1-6	CASSQGDRINSPLHF	TGTGCCAGCAGCCAAGGGGACAGGATTAATTCACCCCTCCACTTT
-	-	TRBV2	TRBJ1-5	CASSDGGDDNQPQHF	TGTGCCAGCAGTGACGGGGGGGACGATAATCAGCCCCAGCATTTT
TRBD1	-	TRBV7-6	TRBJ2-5	CASNRGQQETQYF	TGTGCCAGCAACAGGGGACAGCAAGAGACCCAGTACTTC
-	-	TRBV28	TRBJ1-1	CASRPLPESHMNTEAFF	TGTGCCAGCAGGCCATTGCCGGAGAGCCACATGAACACTGAAGCTTTCTTT
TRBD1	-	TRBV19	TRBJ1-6	CASSTGTGFLNSPLHF	TGTGCCAGTAGTACGGGGACAGGGTTCCTCAATTCACCCCTCCACTTT
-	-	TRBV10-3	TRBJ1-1	CAISEGGGVPRLSTEAFF	TGTGCCATCAGTGAGGGGGGAGGAGTCCCCCGGTTGAGCACTGAAGCTTTCTTT
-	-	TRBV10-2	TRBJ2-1	CASSGTVLLYNEQFF	TGCGCCAGCAGTGGGACAGTTCTCCTCTACAATGAGCAGTTCTTC
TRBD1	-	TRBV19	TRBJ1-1	CASSARDSADTEAFF	TGTGCCAGTAGTGCTAGGGACAGCGCGGACACTGAAGCTTTCTTT
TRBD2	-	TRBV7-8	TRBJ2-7	CASSFGIAGDRTYEQYF	TGTGCCAGCAGCTTTGGAATAGCGGGGGACCGCACCTACGAGCAGTACTTC
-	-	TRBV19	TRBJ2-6	CASLGASGANVLTF	TGTGCCAGTCTAGGGGCTTCTGGGGCCAACGTCCTGACTTTC
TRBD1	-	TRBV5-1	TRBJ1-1	CASSLIAGGTEAFF	TGCGCCAGCAGCTTGATCGCAGGGGGCACTGAAGCTTTCTTT
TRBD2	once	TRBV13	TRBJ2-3	CASSLERGPLTDTQYF	TGTGCCAGCAGCTTAGAGCGGGGACCCCTCACAGATACGCAGTATTTT
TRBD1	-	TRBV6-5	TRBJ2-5	CASSSQDRLQETQYF	TGTGCCAGCAGTTCCCAGGACAGGTTACAAGAGACCCAGTACTTC
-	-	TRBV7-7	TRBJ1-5	CASSLSAGPLSKRVSNQPQHF	TGTGCCAGCAGCTTAAGTGCGGGGCCGCTGAGTAAAAGGGTTAGCAATCAGCCCCAGCATTTT
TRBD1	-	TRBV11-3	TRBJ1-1	CASSLSIGQGAIGNTEAFF	TGTGCCAGCAGCTTATCAATCGGGCAGGGGGCCATTGGGAACACTGAAGCTTTCTTT
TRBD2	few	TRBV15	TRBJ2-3	CATSSRRLAGGGDTQYF	TGTGCCACCAGCAGTAGGAGACTAGCGGGGGGGGGAGATACGCAGTATTTT
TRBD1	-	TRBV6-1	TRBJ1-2	CASSVPPGQGSSVYGYTF	TGTGCCAGCAGTGTCCCTCCCGGACAGGGGTCATCCGTCTATGGCTACACCTTC
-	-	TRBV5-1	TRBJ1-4	CASRSFTQTEATNEKLFF	TGCGCCAGCAGAAGTTTTACGCAGACGGAGGCAACTAATGAAAAACTGTTTTTT
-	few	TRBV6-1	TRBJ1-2	CASSPDRWGYTF	TGTGCCAGCAGTCCCGACAGGTGGGGCTACACCTTC
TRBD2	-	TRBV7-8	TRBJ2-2	CASSLEGLAGGPDTGELFF	TGTGCCAGCAGCTTAGAAGGACTAGCGGGGGGGCCGGACACCGGGGAGCTGTTTTTT